What follows are 29 T cell receptor beta chains derived from one specimen sequenced in a study of kidney transplant recipient with SARS-CoV-2 infection. From the reads, TCRdb called clonotypes with MiXCR, one entry per CDR3 protein. Of about 240,000 distinct CDR3 sequences in the sample, around 30% were seen once. Sample: a blood sample, taken at baseline and around day 110 from a kidney transplant recipient. These receptors all stem from a male patient in his thirties who had COVID-19 and was a kidney transplant recipient. Some T cells may be provided by the graft donor.

This clonotype showed up just once. The chain couples TRBV5-7 to TRBJ1-2; D call uncertain. TRBV5-7 qualifies as an ORF whose function is uncertain. Deletions cut 7 bases from V and 4 bases from J, with 23 bases between. This CDR3 spans 16 amino acids. In DNA, the CDR3 is TGTGCCAGCGTCGCCCGTCTTGCGCGAAAGACCTATGGCTACACCTTC. Protein sequence: CASVARLARKTYGYTF.

This clonotype was observed at least ten times. This rearrangement joins TRBV6-5 to TRBJ1-1; D ambiguous. Trimming took off 6 bases at V and 1 base at J, with 9 bases between the two ends. Germline V gene data show CDR1 as MNHEY and CDR2 as SVGAGI. This CDR3 region has 13 residues. CDR3 coding DNA: TGTGCCAGCAGACTGTTCCAGAACACTGAAGCTTTCTTT. Protein: CASRLFQNTEAFF.

The sample holds many counts of this clonotype. The J gene is TRBJ1-2, the V gene TRBV4-1; D is perhaps TRBD1 (5 bases). Germline V CDR1 and CDR2: MGHRA, YSYEKL. The CDR3 consists of 15 residues. The V end was cut by 5 bases, the J end by 1 base, with 14 bases between. As DNA, the CDR3 is TGCGCCAGCAGCTCCGCCGGGGCCGTTAACTATGGCTACACCTTC. It specifies CASSSAGAVNYGYTF.

This clonotype came up once. A much larger clone differs by one base, so this may be a read error. This chain connects TRBV18 to TRBJ1-6; D perhaps matches TRBD1 (6 bases). CDR3 length: 14 residues. V lost 8 bases and J lost 8, with 16 bases in between. CDR1 is KGHSH and CDR2 is LQKENI in the germline V gene. CDR3 sequence: CASKDRVDDSPLHF. The CDR3 DNA reads TGTGCCAGCAAGGACAGAGTGGATGATTCACCCCTCCACTTT.

This clonotype was seen repeatedly, ten times or more. CDR3 nucleotide sequence: TGTGCCAGCCGTAGTTCATCCACACAAAGTCGGGCCAACGTCCTGACTTTC. Its translation: CASRSSSTQSRANVLTF. The V call is TRBV5-8, the J call TRBJ2-6, with D hard to call. The length of the CDR3 is 17 residues. CDR1 and CDR2 (germline): SGHTS, YDEGEE. V was clipped by 7 bases and J by 5 bases, with 22 bases between them.

This clonotype was counted ten times or more. J is TRBJ1-2 and V is TRBV12-2; the table names TRBD1, a call not compared with the DNA. TRBV12-2 is designated a pseudogene. The CDR3 is made up of 17 amino acids. DNA of the CDR3: TGTGCAAGTCGCATGGGGGAGACTCCACGAAAGACCTATGGCTACACCTTC. It specifies CASRMGETPRKTYGYTF.

This clonotype was seen many times. This chain joins TRBV3-1 and TRBJ1-2, with D uncertain. CDR1 is LGHDT, CDR2 YNNKEL, per germline (reference sequence). The length of the CDR3 is 17 residues. The V end lost 4 bases, the J end lost 4 bases, and 22 bases lay between the germline ends. The CDR3 coding sequence is TGTGCCAGCAGCCTGTTAAACACCCTTCGAAAGACCTATGGCTACACCTTC. Amino acid sequence: CASSLLNTLRKTYGYTF. The full variable domain, rest sourced from reference TRBV3-1 and TRBJ1-2, is DTAVSQTPKYLVTQMGNDKSIKCEQNLGHDTMYWYKQDSKKFLKIMFSYNNKELIINETVPNRFSPKSPDKAHLNLHINSLELGDSAVYFCASSLLNTLRKTYGYTFGSGTRLTVV.

The table lists this clonotype with a count of one. A much larger clone lies one base from this, so it may be a read error. J is TRBJ1-2 and V is TRBV5-4; D is ambiguous. The length of the CDR3 is 16 residues. Deletions cut 7 bases from V and 4 bases from J, with 23 bases between. Germline V CDR1 and CDR2: SGHNT, YYREEE (reference sequence). This CDR3 reads CASLTRVPGKTYGYTF. The CDR3 DNA sequence: TGTGCCAGCTTGACCCGCGTACCAGGAAAGACCTATGGCTACACCTTC.

This clonotype was detected only a few times. The chain couples TRBV19 to TRBJ1-2; D not resolved. The CDR3 length is 17 residues. The germline V gene encodes CDR1 LNHDA and CDR2 SQIVND (reference sequence). Trimming pared 5 bases from V and 4 bases from J, leaving 23 bases between. This CDR3 is CASSCLLTSRKTYGYTF. In nucleotides, the CDR3 is TGTGCCAGTAGTTGCCTCTTGACAAGTCGAAAGACCTATGGCTACACCTTC.

Only a few counts were recorded for this clonotype. The V and J genes are TRBV2 and TRBJ2-1; 12 positions agree with TRBD2. The CDR3 length is 17 residues. Germline values: CDR1 SNHLY, CDR2 FYNNEI. Trimming took 8 bases from V and 10 from J; bases not matched to a gene: 18. The CDR3 nucleotides are TGTGCCAGCCTTGAGTTTCGCGGACTAGCGGGACCCAGGGAGCAGTTCTTC. Protein product: CASLEFRGLAGPREQFF.

The table lists this clonotype with many counts. CDR3 sequence: CASSLYGSNEKLFF. The CDR3 coding sequence is TGTGCCAGCAGCTTATACGGCAGTAATGAAAAACTGTTTTTT. The genes are TRBV7-2 and TRBJ1-4; D gene uncertain. The CDR3 is made up of 14 amino acids. V lost 2 bases to trimming and J lost 4 bases, with 8 bases between them. The germline V gene has CDR1 SGHTA and CDR2 FQGNSA.

A remark on this clonotype: Being one base from a much bigger clone, this may be a read error. The rearrangement links TRBV7-6 to TRBJ1-2; D remains ambiguous. The CDR3 is 14 residues long. Germline lookup yields CDR1 SGHVS and CDR2 FNYEAQ. DNA for the CDR3: TGTGCCAACAGCCCCCAGGACGGCAACTATGGCTACACCTTC. Its translation: CANSPQDGNYGYTF.

As regards this clonotype: A clone one base away is much larger, so this may be a read error. The CDR3 nucleotides read TGTGCCATCTGTGAATCTAGCGGGAGGTTTTACGAGCAGTACTTC. Protein product: CAICESSGRFYEQYF. This chain uses TRBV10-3 with TRBJ2-5, with 11 nucleotides matching TRBD2. TRBJ2-7 explains the end of the DNA better; the J call may be wrong. This CDR3 spans 15 amino acids. Germline values: CDR1 ENHRY, CDR2 SYGVKD.

This clonotype has ten or more counts. The V call is TRBV6-9, the J call TRBJ1-2; no reliable D call. Deletions cut 5 bases from V and 4 bases from J, with 23 bases between. This CDR3 contains 17 residues. Germline V gene data show CDR1 as MNHGY and CDR2 as SVAAGI. The DNA of the CDR3 is TGTGCCAGCAGTAGGTTTGTGCCTTACGGAAAGACCTATGGCTACACCTTC. This translates into CASSRFVPYGKTYGYTF.

This clonotype was seen repeatedly, ten times or more. V is TRBV5-1 and J is TRBJ2-3; D is uncertain. The CDR3 length is 13 residues. Between the trimmed V and J ends, which lost 0 bases and 11 bases, there was a span of 13 bases. Germline lookup yields CDR1 SGHRS and CDR2 YFSETQ. The CDR3 nucleotides read TGCGCCAGCAGCTTGGAGGCTGATTCGATGCAGTATTTT. Its protein product is CASSLEADSMQYF.

The chain links TRBV20-1 to TRBJ2-2; 11 positions match TRBD2. This CDR3 spans 19 amino acids. Trimming at V came to 3 bases and at J to 1 base, leaving 13 bases not matched to a gene. Germline V gene data show CDR1 as DFQATT and CDR2 as SNEGSKA (reference sequence). The CDR3 region has the DNA TGCAGTGCTAGTTTCCTAGCGGGAGGCCGGCCGGAGAACACCGGGGAGCTGTTTTTT. It translates to CSASFLAGGRPENTGELFF.

In this sample, this clonotype turned up many times. The rearrangement joins TRBV6-5 to TRBJ1-2; 10 bases map to TRBD1. V shed 7 bases and J 8 bases; nucleotides not matched to a gene: 7. The CDR3 loop spans 13 amino acids. CDR1 is MNHEY, CDR2 SVGAGI, per germline. The DNA for the CDR3 is TGTGCCAGCAACCGGGGACAGGGGTTGGGCTACACCTTC. Translating gives CASNRGQGLGYTF.

In this sample, this clonotype turned up once. The CDR3 does not close with the conserved phenylalanine or tryptophan, likely indicating a read error. This chain connects TRBV3-1 to TRBJ1-2, with D unresolved. Germline CDR1 is LGHDT and CDR2 is YNNKEL (reference sequence). This CDR3 is 17 amino acids long. Trimming shortened V by 5 bases and J by 4 bases, and 23 bases separated the two germline ends. CDR3 DNA sequence: TGTGCCAGCAGCAGGTCACACACCCTTCGAAAGACCTATGGCTACACCTCC. Protein sequence: CASSRSHTLRKTYGYTS.

This clonotype showed up just once. Here the CDR3 omits its conserved ending phenylalanine or tryptophan, so a read error is the likely source. This CDR3 is CASSLEADSPLHL. For the CDR3, the DNA is TGTGCCAGCAGCCTGGAGGCTGATTCACCCCTCCACCTT. V and J are TRBV5-6 and TRBJ1-6; the D is unclear. The V and J ends lost 4 bases and 8 bases respectively, with 10 bases between them. Germline-derived CDR1 and CDR2 are SGHDT and YYEEEE. The CDR3 spans 13 residues.

In regard to this clonotype: A much larger clone lies one base from this, so it may be a read error. This rearrangement joins TRBV6-5 to TRBJ2-7, with TRBD2 identical over 11 bases. The CDR3 loop spans 13 amino acids. V was pared by 6 bases and J by 9 bases, with 7 bases of the junction left unmatched. Germline loops: CDR1 MNHEY, CDR2 SVGAGI. The CDR3 region has the DNA TGTGCCAGCAGGTACGGGACTAGCGGTGGGCAGTACTTC. Protein: CASRYGTSGGQYF.

The rearrangement joins TRBV4-3 to TRBJ1-2; no reliable D call. Looked up from germline, CDR1 is LGHNA and CDR2 is YSLEER. V was clipped by 5 bases and J by 4 bases, with 23 bases between them. The CDR3 is 17 amino acids. The CDR3 coding sequence is TGCGCCAGCAGCTATCGAAAAGGACGTCGAAAGACCTATGGCTACACCTTC. Translation gives CASSYRKGRRKTYGYTF.

This clonotype occurred a few times. V gene TRBV5-1 combines with J gene TRBJ2-3; D gene unclear. The CDR3 length is 15 residues. V gave up 2 bases and J gave up 0 bases, with 10 bases separating them. Germline CDR1 is SGHRS and CDR2 is YFSETQ. CDR3 in DNA: TGCGCCAGCAGCTTTAACCCGACTAGCACAGATACGCAGTATTTT. Amino acids: CASSFNPTSTDTQYF.

This clonotype was seen at least ten times. J is TRBJ1-2 and V is TRBV7-8, with 9 bases fitting TRBD1. CDR1 SGHVS and CDR2 FQNEAQ come from the germline V gene. This CDR3 has 14 residues. V lost 5 bases and J lost 8; bases outside the gene matches: 9. This CDR3 is CASSGRDRARGYTF. In nucleotides, the CDR3 is TGTGCCAGCAGCGGACGGGACAGGGCAAGGGGCTACACCTTC.

Of note for this clonotype: A read error may be the cause here, since a much bigger clone is one base away. The rearrangement joins TRBV3-2 to TRBJ2-7; the tabulated D call, TRBD1, remains unverified against the DNA. TRBV3-2 represents a pseudogene. The CDR3 covers 14 residues. DNA of the CDR3: TGTGCCAGCAGCTGGGACCTCTCAGGGTACGAGCAGTACTTC. Protein sequence: CASSWDLSGYEQYF.

Worth noting for this clonotype: At one of its ends the junction is not consistent with the germline gene, which may arise from a read error. The V call is TRBV7-2, the J call TRBJ1-1, with 8 bases fitting TRBD1. This CDR3 has 14 amino acids. Per the germline V gene, CDR1 is SGHTA and CDR2 is FQGNSA. In nucleotides, the CDR3 is TGTGCCAGCAACTTAGCGCTGGGTCAGACAGGGGTCCTCTTT. Protein product: CASNLALGQTGVLF.

As concerns this clonotype: A read error may explain this, as a much larger clone is one base away. The rearrangement uses TRBV7-9 and TRBJ2-4; a weak D match, TRBD2 (6 bases). The DNA end lines up better with TRBJ2-7; the J call may be wrong. The CDR3 spans 14 residues. In germline, CDR1 is SEHNR, CDR2 FQNEAQ (reference sequence). The CDR3 DNA reads as TGTGCCAGCAGCTTAGCGGCGGGCGGGGACGAGCAGTACTTC. It specifies CASSLAAGGDEQYF.

This clonotype was recorded at least ten times. This rearrangement joins TRBV28 to TRBJ2-2; D ambiguous. The germline gives CDR1 MDHEN, CDR2 SYDVKM. V was clipped by 7 bases and J by 4 bases, with 10 bases between them. The CDR3 loop spans 13 amino acids. CDR3 amino acids: CASMMTFTGELFF. CDR3 DNA: TGTGCCAGCATGATGACATTCACCGGGGAGCTGTTTTTT.

This clonotype was seen a handful of times. The chain combines TRBV6-5 with TRBJ1-5; 7 bases are shared with TRBD1. The CDR3 contains 14 residues. Germline V gene sequence: CDR1 MNHEY, CDR2 SVGAGI. With V trimmed by 2 bases and J by 9 bases, 7 bases remained unmatched. In DNA, the CDR3 is TGTGCCAGCAGTTACAGAGCGACAGGGCTGCCCCAGCATTTT. Translating it yields CASSYRATGLPQHF.

As to this clonotype: This could be a read error, since a much larger clone is one nucleotide away. The chain carries TRBV11-1 and TRBJ1-2; no firm D call. The V gene's germline CDR1 is SGHAT and CDR2 FQDESV (reference sequence). The CDR3 is made up of 17 amino acids. In DNA form, the CDR3 reads TGTGCCAGCAGCTTCAAATATAAGGCTGGAAAGACCTATGGCTACGCCTTC. Protein sequence: CASSFKYKAGKTYGYAF.